The TCR beta chain under discussion was sequenced for a study of blood T cell repertoires in COVID-19. Across the whole study: Sites across the United States, Italy and Spain contributed samples from acute and convalescent COVID-19.

Authors' processing steps: Reference gene primers were amplified, and this amplification served to estimate nucleated cell counts. TCRdb's copy holds only in-frame clones and misses some; the assay was immunoSEQ multiplex PCR. V and J calls and clone size follow that table, whereas D and trimming were derived from the DNA. Among about 360,000 clones, 65% to 90% were seen once, and the ten largest hold roughly 7.1%. Recruited during active infection, patients (from Seattle) were subsequently followed longitudinally. This CDR3 has 17 residues. Germline values: CDR1 MNHEY, CDR2 SMNVEV (reference sequence). V shed 3 bases and J 4 bases; nucleotides not matched to a gene: 8.

The source of this sequence is a woman in her sixties with COVID-19, enrolled during active disease. Input material: peripheral blood. The chain couples TRBV27 to TRBJ2-6, with 8 bases fitting TRBD1. This CDR3 reads CASSFGQGKPGANVLTF. Here the CDR3 DNA reads TGTGCCAGCAGTTTTGGACAGGGAAAACCCGGGGCCAACGTCCTGACTTTC.